Sequencing of this T cell receptor (beta chain) was carried out in a study of blood T cells in healthy people across ages. Findings and caveats of the study: Using unsorted PBMCs precluded a conclusive naive versus antigen-experienced comparison. Per-million-T-cell TCR beta diversity fell roughly linearly with age.

Next came a second PCR, run for about 7 to 11 cycles, which used a sample-barcoded 5' primer along with a J-beta primer mix. Each cDNA molecule carried a tag from a template-switch adaptor that contained 12 random nucleotides. TCRdb itself ran the 5' RACE reads through MiXCR, one entry per CDR3 protein. The sample gives fewer than 1.5 million distinct CDR3 sequences, approximately 38% of which show up once; 7.9% is in the top ten. As concerns this clonotype: Its target is unknown.

CDR1 is SGHDN, CDR2 FVKESK, per germline. V lost 3 bases and J 4 bases, leaving 3 bases between the germline ends. The CDR3 runs 11 residues. The TCR sequence derives from a woman in her late teens or twenties in good health. The chain joins TRBV14 to TRBJ1-2, with no clear D. Sequenced sample: blood. The CDR3 here is CASSHFYGYTF. The CDR3 DNA follows: TGTGCCAGCAGCCACTTCTATGGCTACACCTTC.